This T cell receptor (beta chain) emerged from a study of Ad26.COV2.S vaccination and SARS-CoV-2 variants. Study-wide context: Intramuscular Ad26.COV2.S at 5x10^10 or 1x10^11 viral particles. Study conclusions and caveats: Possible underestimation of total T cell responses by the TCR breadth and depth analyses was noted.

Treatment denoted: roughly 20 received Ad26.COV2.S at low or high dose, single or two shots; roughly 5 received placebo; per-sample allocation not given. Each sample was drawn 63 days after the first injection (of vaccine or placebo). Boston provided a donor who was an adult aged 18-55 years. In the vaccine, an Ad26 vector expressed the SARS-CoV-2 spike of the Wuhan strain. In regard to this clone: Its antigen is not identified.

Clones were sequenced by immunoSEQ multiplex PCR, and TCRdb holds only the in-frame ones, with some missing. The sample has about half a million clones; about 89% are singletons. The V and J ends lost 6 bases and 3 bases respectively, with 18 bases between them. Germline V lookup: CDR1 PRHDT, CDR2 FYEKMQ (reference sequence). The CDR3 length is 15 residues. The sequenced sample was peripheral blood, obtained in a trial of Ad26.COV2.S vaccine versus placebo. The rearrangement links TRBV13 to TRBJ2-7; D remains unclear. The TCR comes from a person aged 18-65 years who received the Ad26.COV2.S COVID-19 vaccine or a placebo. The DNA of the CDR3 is TGTGCCAGCAGACAAAAGGCATCCCCTCTCTACGAGCAGTACTTC. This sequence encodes CASRQKASPLYEQYF. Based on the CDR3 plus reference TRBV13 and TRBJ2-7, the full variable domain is AAGVIQSPRHLIKEKRETATLKCYPIPRHDTVYWYQQGPGQDPQFLISFYEKMQSDKGSIPDRFSAQQFSDYHSELNMSSLELGDSALYFCASRQKASPLYEQYFGPGTRLTVT.